The present T cell receptor beta chain was sequenced within a study of blood T cell repertoires in COVID-19. Libraries were prepared by immunoSEQ multiplex PCR; TCRdb keeps only in-frame clonotypes and omits some of them. Of a few hundred thousand clones in the sample, about 90% were seen once. Germline trimming cut 1 base from V and 5 bases from J; bases unmatched to any gene: 7. Germline lookup yields CDR1 SQVTM and CDR2 ANQGSEA. The CDR3 is 15 amino acids. The J gene is TRBJ2-5, the V gene TRBV29-1; 10 nucleotides align to TRBD2. Sequences were obtained from PBMCs or T cells enriched from blood (not recorded which). This TCR was sampled from a human donor in a cohort exposed to, infected with or recovered from COVID-19 (not recorded which). The donor label of this sample is uncertain. The CDR3 spells CSVEVRASGGETQYF. CDR3 sequence (DNA): TGCAGCGTTGAAGTCCGGGCTAGCGGGGGCGAGACCCAGTACTTC. The full variable domain, completed using reference TRBV29-1 and TRBJ2-5, is SAVISQKPSRDICQRGTSLTIQCQVDSQVTMMFWYRQQPGQSLTLIATANQGSEATYESGFVIDKFPISRPNLTFSTLTVSNMSPEDSSIYLCSVEVRASGGETQYFGPGTRLLVL.